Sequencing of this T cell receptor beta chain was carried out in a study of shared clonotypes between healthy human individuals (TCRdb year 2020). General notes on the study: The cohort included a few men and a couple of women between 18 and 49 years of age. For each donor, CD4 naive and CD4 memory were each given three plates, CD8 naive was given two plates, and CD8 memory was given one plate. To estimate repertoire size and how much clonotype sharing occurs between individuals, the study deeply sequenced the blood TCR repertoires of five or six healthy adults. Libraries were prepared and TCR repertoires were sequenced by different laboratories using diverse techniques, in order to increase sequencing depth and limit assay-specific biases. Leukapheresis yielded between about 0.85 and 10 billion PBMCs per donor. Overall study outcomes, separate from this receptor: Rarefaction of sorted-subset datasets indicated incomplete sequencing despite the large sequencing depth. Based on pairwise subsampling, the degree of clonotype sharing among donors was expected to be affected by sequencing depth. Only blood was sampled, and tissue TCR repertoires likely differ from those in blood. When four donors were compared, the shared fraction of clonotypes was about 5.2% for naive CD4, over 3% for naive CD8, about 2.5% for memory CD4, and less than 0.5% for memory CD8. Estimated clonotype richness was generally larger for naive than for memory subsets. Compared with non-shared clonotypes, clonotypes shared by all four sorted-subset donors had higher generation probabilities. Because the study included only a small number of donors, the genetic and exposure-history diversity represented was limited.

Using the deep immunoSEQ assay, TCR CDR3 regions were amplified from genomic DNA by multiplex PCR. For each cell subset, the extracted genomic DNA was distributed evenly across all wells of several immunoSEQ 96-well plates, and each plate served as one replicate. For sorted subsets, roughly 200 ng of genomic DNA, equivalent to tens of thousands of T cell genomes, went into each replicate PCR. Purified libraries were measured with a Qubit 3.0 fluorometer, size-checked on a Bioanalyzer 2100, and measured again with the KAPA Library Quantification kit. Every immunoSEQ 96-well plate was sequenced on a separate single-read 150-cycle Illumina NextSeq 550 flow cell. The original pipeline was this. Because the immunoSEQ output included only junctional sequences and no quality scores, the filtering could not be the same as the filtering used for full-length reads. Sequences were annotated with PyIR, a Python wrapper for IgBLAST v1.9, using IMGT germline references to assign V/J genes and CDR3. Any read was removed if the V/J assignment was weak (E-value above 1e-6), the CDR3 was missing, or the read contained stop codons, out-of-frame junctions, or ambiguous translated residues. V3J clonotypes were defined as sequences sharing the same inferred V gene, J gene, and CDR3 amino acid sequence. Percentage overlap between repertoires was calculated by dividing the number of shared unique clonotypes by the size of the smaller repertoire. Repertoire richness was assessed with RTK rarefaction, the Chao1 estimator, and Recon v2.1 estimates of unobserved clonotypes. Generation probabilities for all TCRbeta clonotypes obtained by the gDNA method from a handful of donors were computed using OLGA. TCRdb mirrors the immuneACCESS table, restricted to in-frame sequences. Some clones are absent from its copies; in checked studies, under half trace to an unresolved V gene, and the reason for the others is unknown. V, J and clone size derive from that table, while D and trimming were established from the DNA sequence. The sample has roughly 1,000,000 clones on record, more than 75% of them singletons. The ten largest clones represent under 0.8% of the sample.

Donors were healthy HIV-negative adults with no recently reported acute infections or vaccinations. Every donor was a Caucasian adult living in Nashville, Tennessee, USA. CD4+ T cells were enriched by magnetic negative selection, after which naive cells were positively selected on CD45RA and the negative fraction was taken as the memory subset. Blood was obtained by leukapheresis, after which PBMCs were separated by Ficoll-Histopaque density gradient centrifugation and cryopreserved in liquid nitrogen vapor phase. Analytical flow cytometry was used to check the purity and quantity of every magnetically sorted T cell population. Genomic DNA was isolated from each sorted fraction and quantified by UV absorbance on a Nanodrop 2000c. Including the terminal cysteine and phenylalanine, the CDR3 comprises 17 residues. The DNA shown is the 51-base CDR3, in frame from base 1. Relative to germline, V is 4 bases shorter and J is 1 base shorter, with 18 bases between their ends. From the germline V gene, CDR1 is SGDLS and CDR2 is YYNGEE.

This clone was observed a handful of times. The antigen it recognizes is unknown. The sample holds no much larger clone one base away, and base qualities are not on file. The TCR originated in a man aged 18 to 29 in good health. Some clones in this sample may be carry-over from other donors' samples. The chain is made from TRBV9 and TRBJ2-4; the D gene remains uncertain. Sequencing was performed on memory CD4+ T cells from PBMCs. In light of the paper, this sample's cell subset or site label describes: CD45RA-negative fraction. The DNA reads TGTGCCAGCAGCCCCCTAGGGTCCCAGCCGGCCAAAAACATTCAGTACTTC. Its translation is CASSPLGSQPAKNIQYF.